This passage covers 18 T cell receptor beta chains from one sample sequenced in a study of CD8+ T cells in alopecia areata. Sample treatment: oral pan-JAK inhibitor, 5-10 mg twice daily. Extracted RNA was reverse transcribed, and the resulting cDNA served as sequencing template. The table came from immunoSEQ multiplex PCR; TCRdb's copy has only in-frame clones and leaves some out. The sample includes about 190,000 clones, just under 65% of them seen just once. Specimen: CD4+ T cells sorted from blood, collected at week 49, from a patient treated with tofacitinib. All receptors come from a human donor with alopecia areata.

The chain combines TRBV20-1 with TRBJ1-2; the D gene is possibly TRBD1 (5 bases). CDR3 length: 11 amino acids. Trimming cost V 2 bases and J 6 bases, with 7 bases left between them. CDR1 and CDR2 from the germline V gene are DFQATT and SNEGSKA (reference sequence). The DNA of the CDR3 is TGCAGTGCTAGACAGGGCCATGGCTACACCTTC. The encoded protein is CSARQGHGYTF.

CDR3 nucleotide sequence: TGTGCCAGCAGCCAAAGGACGAGCTCCTATAATTCACCCCTCCACTTT. This gives the protein CASSQRTSSYNSPLHF. The chain combines TRBV7-2 with TRBJ1-6; D uncertain. This CDR3 contains 16 residues. The V end lost 5 bases, the J end lost 0 bases, and 11 bases lay between the germline ends. Germline values: CDR1 SGHTA, CDR2 FQGNSA.

This clone was observed a handful of times. The V and J genes are TRBV7-3 and TRBJ2-1; 7 bases match TRBD1. J lost 9 bases, V lost 1 base, and 6 bases had no gene match. CDR1 and CDR2 (germline): SGHTA, FQGTGA. The CDR3 extends over 14 amino acids. The CDR3: CASSLRQGRGEQFF. Here the CDR3 DNA reads TGTGCCAGCAGCTTAAGACAGGGTAGGGGTGAGCAGTTCTTC.

The genes are TRBV7-7 and TRBJ2-5; a possible D gene is TRBD2 (5 bases). The CDR3 extends over 13 amino acids. The germline V gene encodes CDR1 SSHAT and CDR2 FNYEAQ (reference sequence). Trimming removed 5 bases at V and 5 bases at J, with 12 bases between. The CDR3 reads CASSLGLKETQYF. In DNA, the CDR3 is TGTGCCAGCAGCCTAGGACTGAAGGAGACCCAGTACTTC.

This sequence joins TRBV28 and TRBJ2-7, with 7 bases matching TRBD1. The CDR3 extends over 14 amino acids. V was clipped by 7 bases and J by 3 bases; unmatched bases: 9. Germline V gene data show CDR1 as MDHEN and CDR2 as SYDVKM. This CDR3 is CASIPGQRFYEQYF. The CDR3 DNA reads TGTGCCAGCATCCCGGGACAGAGATTCTACGAGCAGTACTTC.

The sample holds one count of this clone. This sequence joins TRBV27 and TRBJ2-7; D remains unclear. V lost 2 bases, J lost 3 bases, and 14 bases lay in between. CDR3 size: 15 residues. Germline CDR1 and CDR2: MNHEY and SMNVEV (reference sequence). CDR3 loop: CASSLTSGLGYEQYF. CDR3 in DNA: TGTGCCAGCAGTTTAACATCGGGCCTTGGCTACGAGCAGTACTTC.

V usage is TRBV25-1 and J usage is TRBJ1-1; D call uncertain. CDR1 and CDR2 (germline): MGHDK, SYGVNS. CDR3 size: 11 residues. V lost 4 bases to trimming and J lost 11 bases, with 11 bases between them. CDR3 protein: CASSGQVAAFF. In DNA form, the CDR3 reads TGTGCCAGCAGTGGGCAGGTCGCGGCTTTCTTT.

J is TRBJ2-1 and V is TRBV30; perhaps TRBD2 as D (5 bases). Between the trimmed V and J ends, which lost 5 bases and 4 bases, there was a span of 12 bases. CDR1 is GTSNPN and CDR2 is SVGIG in the germline V gene (reference sequence). This CDR3 region has 13 residues. CDR3: CAWAAVAYNEQFF. Here the CDR3 DNA reads TGTGCCTGGGCAGCTGTAGCGTACAATGAGCAGTTCTTC.

V is TRBV2 and J is TRBJ2-5; 8 bases agree with TRBD1. Germline V gives CDR1 SNHLY, CDR2 FYNNEI. V gave up 6 bases and J gave up 5 bases; unmatched junction bases: 5. The CDR3 totals 13 residues. This CDR3 is CASRRTGPETQYF. CDR3 DNA: TGTGCCAGCAGACGGACAGGGCCGGAGACCCAGTACTTC.

By share, this clone ranks as medium-sized. The V and J genes are TRBV6-4 and TRBJ2-1, with TRBD2 matching over 13 bases. Germline CDR1 and CDR2: MRHNA and SNTAGT. This CDR3 contains 15 residues. V lost 2 bases, J lost 6 bases, and 1 base stayed unmatched. The CDR3: CASSDTSGGANEQFF. The CDR3 nucleotides read TGTGCCAGCAGTGACACTAGCGGGGGGGCCAATGAGCAGTTCTTC.

The chain employs TRBV30 and TRBJ2-5; 9 bases match TRBD1. The length of the CDR3 is 14 residues. CDR1 is GTSNPN, CDR2 SVGIG, per germline (reference sequence). V was pared by 2 bases and J by 3 bases, with 4 bases of the junction left unmatched. CDR3 residues: CAWSPQGAKETQYF. The CDR3 DNA sequence: TGTGCCTGGAGTCCACAGGGGGCAAAAGAGACCCAGTACTTC.

V gene TRBV25-1 combines with J gene TRBJ1-2, with TRBD1 identical over 10 bases. CDR3 length equals 17 residues. V shed 2 bases, J shed 1 base, and the junction held 7 bases outside the gene matches. The germline CDR1 and CDR2 sequences are MGHDK and SYGVNS. CDR3 loop: CASSELSGTGVNYGYTF. The CDR3 nucleotides are TGTGCCAGCAGTGAACTCTCCGGGACAGGGGTTAACTATGGCTACACCTTC.

Only one count was recorded for this clone. The chain joins TRBV25-1 to TRBJ1-2, with D hard to call. The length of the CDR3 is 13 residues. Trimming shortened V by 1 base and J by 5 bases, and 8 bases separated the two germline ends. The germline CDR1 and CDR2 sequences are MGHDK and SYGVNS. The CDR3 DNA sequence: TGTGCCAGCAGTGAATGGGCAGCTTATGGCTACACCTTC. Its translation is CASSEWAAYGYTF.

This clone was recorded a few times. This chain joins TRBV5-1 and TRBJ2-1; either TRBD1 or TRBD2 may fit D (5 bases each). V dropped 0 bases and J dropped 3 bases, with 13 bases sitting between them. This CDR3 is built from 16 residues. The V gene's germline CDR1 is SGHRS and CDR2 YFSETQ. CDR3 sequence reads: CASSLEGPPNYNEQFF. For the CDR3, the DNA is TGCGCCAGCAGCTTGGAGGGACCGCCTAACTACAATGAGCAGTTCTTC.

V is TRBV7-9 and J is TRBJ2-6; D is ambiguous. Germline CDR1 is SEHNR and CDR2 is FQNEAQ (reference sequence). The length of the CDR3 is 13 residues. The germline V and J ends were trimmed by 5 bases and 3 bases, with 5 bases remaining between them. The CDR3 reads CASSNYGANVLTF. The CDR3 nucleotides are TGTGCCAGCAGCAATTATGGGGCCAACGTCCTGACTTTC.

This rearrangement joins TRBV4-3 to TRBJ2-5; D possibly uses TRBD1 or TRBD2 (5 bases each). The CDR3 sequence is 13 residues long. Between the trimmed V and J ends, which lost 0 bases and 7 bases, there was a span of 9 bases. Germline values: CDR1 LGHNA, CDR2 YSLEER. The CDR3 bases are TGCGCCAGCAGCCAAGAACGGGACGCGACCCAGTACTTC. Translating it yields CASSQERDATQYF.

The V gene is TRBV14, the J gene TRBJ2-7; D is unclear. The CDR3 runs 11 residues. The V end lost 1 base, the J end lost 7 bases, and 5 bases lay between the germline ends. Germline V CDR1 and CDR2: SGHDN, FVKESK. The CDR3 reads CASSQATEQYF. The CDR3 nucleotides are TGTGCCAGCAGCCAAGCGACTGAGCAGTACTTC.

The chain links TRBV5-1 to TRBJ2-3; TRBD1 agrees at 7 bases. In germline, CDR1 is SGHRS, CDR2 YFSETQ. The CDR3 extends over 14 amino acids. Trimming took 3 bases from V and 3 from J; bases not matched to a gene: 4. This chain's CDR3 is CASSSGTVTDTQYF. As DNA, the CDR3 is TGCGCCAGCAGCTCCGGGACAGTTACAGATACGCAGTATTTT.